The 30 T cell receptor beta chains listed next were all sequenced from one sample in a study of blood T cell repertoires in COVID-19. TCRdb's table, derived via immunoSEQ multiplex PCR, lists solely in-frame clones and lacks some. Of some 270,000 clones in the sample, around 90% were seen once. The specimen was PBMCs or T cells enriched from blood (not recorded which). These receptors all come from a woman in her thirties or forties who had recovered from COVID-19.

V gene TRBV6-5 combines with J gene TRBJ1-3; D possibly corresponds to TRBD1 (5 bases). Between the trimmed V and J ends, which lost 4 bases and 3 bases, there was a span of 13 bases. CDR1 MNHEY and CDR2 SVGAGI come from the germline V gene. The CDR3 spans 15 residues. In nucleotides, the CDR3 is TGTGCCAGCAGTTTACAGGTCTTGAGTGGAAACACCATATATTTT. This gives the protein CASSLQVLSGNTIYF.

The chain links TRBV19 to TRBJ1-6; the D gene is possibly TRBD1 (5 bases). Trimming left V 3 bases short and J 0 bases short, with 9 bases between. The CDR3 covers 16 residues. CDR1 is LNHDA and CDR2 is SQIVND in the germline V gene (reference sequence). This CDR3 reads CASSIRGSSYNSPLHF. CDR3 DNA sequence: TGTGCCAGTAGTATCCGGGGGAGCTCCTATAATTCACCCCTCCACTTT. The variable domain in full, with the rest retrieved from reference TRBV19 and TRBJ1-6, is DGGITQSPKYLFRKEGQNVTLSCEQNLNHDAMYWYRQDPGQGLRLIYYSQIVNDFQKGDIAEGYSVSREKKESFPLTVTSAQKNPTAFYLCASSIRGSSYNSPLHFGNGTRLTVT.

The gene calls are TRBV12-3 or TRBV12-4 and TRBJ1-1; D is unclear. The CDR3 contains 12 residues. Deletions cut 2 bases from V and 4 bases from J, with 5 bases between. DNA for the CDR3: TGTGCCAGCAGTTTATACAGCACTGAAGCTTTCTTT. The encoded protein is CASSLYSTEAFF.

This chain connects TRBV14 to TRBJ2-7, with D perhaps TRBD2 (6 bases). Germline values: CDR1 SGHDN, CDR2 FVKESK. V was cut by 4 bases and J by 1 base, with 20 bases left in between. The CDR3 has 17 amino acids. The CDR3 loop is CASSRKINAEGSYEQYF. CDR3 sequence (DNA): TGTGCCAGCAGCCGGAAAATCAACGCGGAGGGGTCCTACGAGCAGTACTTC.

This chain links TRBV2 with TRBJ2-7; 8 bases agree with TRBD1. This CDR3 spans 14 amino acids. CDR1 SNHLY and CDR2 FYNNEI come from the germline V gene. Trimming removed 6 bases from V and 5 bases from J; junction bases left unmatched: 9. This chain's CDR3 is CASRRGQELHEQYF. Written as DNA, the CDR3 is TGTGCCAGCAGGCGGGGACAGGAGTTGCACGAGCAGTACTTC.

The CDR3 sequence: CASSVDDSFAGYTF. Here the CDR3 DNA reads TGTGCCAGCAGTGTCGACGACAGTTTTGCCGGCTACACCTTC. J is TRBJ1-2 and V is TRBV2, with D perhaps matching TRBD1 (5 bases). Germline loops: CDR1 SNHLY, CDR2 FYNNEI. V shed 4 bases and J shed 8 bases, with 17 bases lying between them. The CDR3 runs to 14 residues. The full variable domain, with the rest looked up from reference TRBV2 and TRBJ1-2, is EPEVTQTPSHQVTQMGQEVILRCVPISNHLYFYWYRQILGQKVEFLVSFYNNEISEKSEIFDDQFSVERPDGSNFTLKIRSTKLEDSAMYFCASSVDDSFAGYTFGSGTRLTVV.

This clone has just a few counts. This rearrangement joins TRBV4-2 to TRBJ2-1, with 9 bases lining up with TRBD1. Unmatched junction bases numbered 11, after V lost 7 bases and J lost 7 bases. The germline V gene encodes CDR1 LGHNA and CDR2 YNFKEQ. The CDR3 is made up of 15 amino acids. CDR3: CASTSGQGSPNEQFF. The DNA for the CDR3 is TGTGCCAGCACCTCCGGACAGGGGTCCCCGAATGAGCAGTTCTTC.

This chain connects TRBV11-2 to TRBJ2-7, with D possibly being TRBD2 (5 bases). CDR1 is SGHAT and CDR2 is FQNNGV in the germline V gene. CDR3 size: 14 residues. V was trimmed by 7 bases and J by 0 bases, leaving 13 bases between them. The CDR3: CASTRGFSSYEQYF. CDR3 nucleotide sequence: TGTGCCAGCACCAGAGGGTTTTCCTCCTACGAGCAGTACTTC. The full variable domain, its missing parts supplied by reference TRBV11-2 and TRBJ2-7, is EAGVAQSPRYKIIEKRQSVAFWCNPISGHATLYWYQQILGQGPKLLIQFQNNGVVDDSQLPKDRFSAERLKGVDSTLKIQPAKLEDSAVYLCASTRGFSSYEQYFGPGTRLTVT.

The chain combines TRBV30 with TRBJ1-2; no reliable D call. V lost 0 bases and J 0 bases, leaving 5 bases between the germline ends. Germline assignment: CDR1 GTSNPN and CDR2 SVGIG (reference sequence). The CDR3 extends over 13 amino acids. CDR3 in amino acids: CAWSVAPNYGYTF. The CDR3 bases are TGTGCCTGGAGTGTAGCGCCTAACTATGGCTACACCTTC. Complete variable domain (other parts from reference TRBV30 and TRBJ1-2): SQTIHQWPATLVQPVGSPLSLECTVEGTSNPNLYWYRQAAGRGLQLLFYSVGIGQISSEVPQNLSASRPQDRQFILSSKKLLLSDSGFYLCAWSVAPNYGYTFGSGTRLTVV.

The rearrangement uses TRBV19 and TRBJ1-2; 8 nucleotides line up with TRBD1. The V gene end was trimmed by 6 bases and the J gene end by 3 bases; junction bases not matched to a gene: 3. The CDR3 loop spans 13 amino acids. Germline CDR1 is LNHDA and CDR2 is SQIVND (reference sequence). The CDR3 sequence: CASRETGDYGYTF. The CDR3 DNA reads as TGTGCCAGTAGGGAGACAGGGGACTATGGCTACACCTTC.

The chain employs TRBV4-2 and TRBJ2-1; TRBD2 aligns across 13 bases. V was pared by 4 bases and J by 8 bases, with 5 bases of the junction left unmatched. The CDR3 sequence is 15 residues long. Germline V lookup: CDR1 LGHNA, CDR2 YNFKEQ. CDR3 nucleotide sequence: TGTGCCAGCAGCCGTGGACTAGCGGGGGTCCATGAGCAGTTCTTC. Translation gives CASSRGLAGVHEQFF.

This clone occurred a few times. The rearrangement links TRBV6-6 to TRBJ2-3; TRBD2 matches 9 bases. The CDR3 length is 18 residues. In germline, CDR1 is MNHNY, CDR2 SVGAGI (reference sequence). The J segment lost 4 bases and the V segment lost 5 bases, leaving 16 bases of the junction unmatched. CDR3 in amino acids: CASSPPLGVAGEADTQYF. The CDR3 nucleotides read TGTGCCAGCAGTCCCCCGCTGGGGGTAGCGGGAGAAGCAGATACGCAGTATTTT.

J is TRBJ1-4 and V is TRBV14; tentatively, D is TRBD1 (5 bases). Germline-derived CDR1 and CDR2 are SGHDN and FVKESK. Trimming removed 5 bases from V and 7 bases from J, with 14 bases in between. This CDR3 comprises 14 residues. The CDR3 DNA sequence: TGTGCCAGCAGCAAGCGGGGGTTAGCTGAAAAACTGTTTTTT. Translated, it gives CASSKRGLAEKLFF. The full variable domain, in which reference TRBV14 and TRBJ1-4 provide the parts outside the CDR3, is EAGVTQFPSHSVIEKGQTVTLRCDPISGHDNLYWYRRVMGKEIKFLLHFVKESKQDESGMPNNRFLAERTGGTYSTLKVQPAELEDSGVYFCASSKRGLAEKLFFGSGTQLSVL.

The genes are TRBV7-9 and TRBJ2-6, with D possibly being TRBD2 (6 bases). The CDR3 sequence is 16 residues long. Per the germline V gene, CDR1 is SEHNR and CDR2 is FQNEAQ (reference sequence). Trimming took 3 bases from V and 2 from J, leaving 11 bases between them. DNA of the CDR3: TGTGCCAGCAGCTTCTGGCGGGGAGCTGGGGCCAACGTCCTGACTTTC. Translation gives CASSFWRGAGANVLTF.

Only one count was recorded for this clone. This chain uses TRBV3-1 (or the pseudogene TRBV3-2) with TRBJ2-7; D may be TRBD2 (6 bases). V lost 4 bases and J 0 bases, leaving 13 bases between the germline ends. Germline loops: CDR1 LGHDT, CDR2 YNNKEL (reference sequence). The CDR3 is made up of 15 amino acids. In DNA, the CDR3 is TGTGCCAGCAGCCTTTCGGGACTTCGCTCCTACGAGCAGTACTTC. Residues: CASSLSGLRSYEQYF.

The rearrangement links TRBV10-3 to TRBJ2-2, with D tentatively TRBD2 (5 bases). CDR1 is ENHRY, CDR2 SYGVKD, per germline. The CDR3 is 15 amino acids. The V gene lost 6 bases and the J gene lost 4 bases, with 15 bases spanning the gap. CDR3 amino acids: CAISSTSASTGELFF. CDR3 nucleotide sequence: TGTGCCATCAGCTCCACTAGTGCCAGCACCGGGGAGCTGTTTTTT.

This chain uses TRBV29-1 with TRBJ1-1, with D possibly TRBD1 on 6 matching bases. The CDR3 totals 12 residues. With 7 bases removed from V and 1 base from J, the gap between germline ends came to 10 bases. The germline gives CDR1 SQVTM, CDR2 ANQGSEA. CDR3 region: CSGRQENTEAFF. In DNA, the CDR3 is TGCAGCGGTCGACAGGAGAACACTGAAGCTTTCTTT. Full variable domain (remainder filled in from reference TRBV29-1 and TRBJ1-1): SAVISQKPSRDICQRGTSLTIQCQVDSQVTMMFWYRQQPGQSLTLIATANQGSEATYESGFVIDKFPISRPNLTFSTLTVSNMSPEDSSIYLCSGRQENTEAFFGQGTRLTVV.

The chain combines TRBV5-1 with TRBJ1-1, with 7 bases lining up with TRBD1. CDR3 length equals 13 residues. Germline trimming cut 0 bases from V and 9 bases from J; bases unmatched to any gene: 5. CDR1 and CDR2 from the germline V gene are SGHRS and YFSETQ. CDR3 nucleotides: TGCGCCAGCAGCTTGGGACAGGGTGAGAAAGCTTTCTTT. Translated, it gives CASSLGQGEKAFF.

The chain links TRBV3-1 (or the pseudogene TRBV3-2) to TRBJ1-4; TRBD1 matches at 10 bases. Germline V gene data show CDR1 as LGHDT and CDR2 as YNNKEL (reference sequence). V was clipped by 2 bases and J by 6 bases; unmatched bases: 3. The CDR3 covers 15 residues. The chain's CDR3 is CASSQIGTGDEKLFF. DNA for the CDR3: TGTGCCAGCAGCCAAATTGGGACAGGGGATGAAAAACTGTTTTTT.

The CDR3 spells CASSSGSGQPQHF. CDR3 DNA: TGTGCCAGCAGCTCCGGTTCGGGTCAGCCCCAGCATTTT. The genes are TRBV7-3 and TRBJ1-5; unclear D gene. The CDR3 loop spans 13 amino acids. Germline V gene sequence: CDR1 SGHTA, CDR2 FQGTGA. V lost 4 bases and J 6 bases, leaving 10 bases between the germline ends.

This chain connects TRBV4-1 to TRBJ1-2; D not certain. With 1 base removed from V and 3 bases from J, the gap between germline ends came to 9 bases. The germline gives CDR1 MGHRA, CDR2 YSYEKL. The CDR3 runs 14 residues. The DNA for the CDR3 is TGCGCCAGCAGCCAAGGATTGGCCTACTATGGCTACACCTTC. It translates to CASSQGLAYYGYTF.

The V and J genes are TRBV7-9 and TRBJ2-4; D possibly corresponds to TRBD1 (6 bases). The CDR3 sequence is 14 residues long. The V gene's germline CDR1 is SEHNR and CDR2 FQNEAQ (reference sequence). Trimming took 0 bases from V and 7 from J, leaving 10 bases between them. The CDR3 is CASSLARQGNIQYF. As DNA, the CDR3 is TGTGCCAGCAGCTTAGCGCGTCAGGGGAACATTCAGTACTTC.

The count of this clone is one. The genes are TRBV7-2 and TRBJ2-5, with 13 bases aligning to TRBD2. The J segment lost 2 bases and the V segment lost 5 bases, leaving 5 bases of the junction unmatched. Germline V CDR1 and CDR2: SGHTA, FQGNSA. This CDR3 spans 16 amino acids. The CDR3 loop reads CASSKGLAGRQETQYF. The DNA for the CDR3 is TGTGCCAGCAGCAAGGGACTAGCGGGAAGACAAGAGACCCAGTACTTC.

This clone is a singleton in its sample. For the CDR3, the DNA is TGTGCCAGCTCACCAAGGACATCCGGGGAGCTGTTTTTT. It is translated as CASSPRTSGELFF. V gene TRBV18 combines with J gene TRBJ2-2, with a possible D match to TRBD1 (5 bases). The V end lost 2 bases, the J end lost 6 bases, and 7 bases lay between the germline ends. The CDR3 has 13 residues. Germline V lookup: CDR1 KGHSH, CDR2 LQKENI.

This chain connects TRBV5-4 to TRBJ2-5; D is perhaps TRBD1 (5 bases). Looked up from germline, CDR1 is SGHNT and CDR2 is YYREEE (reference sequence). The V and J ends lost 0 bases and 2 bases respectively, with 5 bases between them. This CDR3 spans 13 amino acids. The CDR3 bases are TGTGCCAGCAGCTTGGGACAGCAAGAGACCCAGTACTTC. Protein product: CASSLGQQETQYF. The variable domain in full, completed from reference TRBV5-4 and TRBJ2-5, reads ETGVTQSPTHLIKTRGQQVTLRCSSQSGHNTVSWYQQALGQGPQFIFQYYREEENGRGNFPPRFSGLQFPNYSSELNVNALELDDSALYLCASSLGQQETQYFGPGTRLLVL.

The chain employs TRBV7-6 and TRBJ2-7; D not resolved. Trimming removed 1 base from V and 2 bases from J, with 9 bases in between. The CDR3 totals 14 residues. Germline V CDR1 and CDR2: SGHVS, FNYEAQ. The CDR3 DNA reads TGTGCCAGCAGCTTAGGAACTACCACCTACGAGCAGTACTTC. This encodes CASSLGTTTYEQYF.

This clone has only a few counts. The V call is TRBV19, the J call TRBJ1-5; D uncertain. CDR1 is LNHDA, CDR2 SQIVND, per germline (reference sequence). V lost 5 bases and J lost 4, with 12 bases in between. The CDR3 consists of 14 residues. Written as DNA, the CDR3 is TGTGCCAGTAGTCCACAGACCGGAAATCAGCCCCAGCATTTT. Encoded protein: CASSPQTGNQPQHF.

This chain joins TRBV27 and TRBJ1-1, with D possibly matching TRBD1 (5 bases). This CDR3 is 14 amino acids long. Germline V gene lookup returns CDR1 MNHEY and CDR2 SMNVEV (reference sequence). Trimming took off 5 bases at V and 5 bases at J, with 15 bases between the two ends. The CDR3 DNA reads TGTGCCAGCAGTCCACGGGGGAGGCATACTGAAGCTTTCTTT. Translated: CASSPRGRHTEAFF.

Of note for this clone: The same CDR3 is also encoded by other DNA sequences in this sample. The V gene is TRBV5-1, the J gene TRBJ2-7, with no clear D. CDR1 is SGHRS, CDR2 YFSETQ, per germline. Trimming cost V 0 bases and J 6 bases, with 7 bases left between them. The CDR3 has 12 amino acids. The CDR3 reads CASSLDRGEQYF. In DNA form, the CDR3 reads TGCGCCAGCAGCTTGGATCGCGGCGAGCAGTACTTC.

The chain's CDR3 is CASSLAARGGGYTF. In DNA, the CDR3 is TGCGCCAGCAGCTTGGCGGCCCGAGGGGGTGGCTACACCTTC. V is TRBV5-1 and J is TRBJ1-2; possible D gene TRBD1, 6 bases. The CDR3 has 14 amino acids. V shed 0 bases and J shed 7 bases, with 13 bases lying between them. Germline V gene lookup returns CDR1 SGHRS and CDR2 YFSETQ. The full variable domain, with the rest looked up from reference TRBV5-1 and TRBJ1-2, is KAGVTQTPRYLIKTRGQQVTLSCSPISGHRSVSWYQQTPGQGLQFLFEYFSETQRNKGNFPGRFSGRQFSNSRSEMNVSTLELGDSALYLCASSLAARGGGYTFGSGTRLTVV.